The 26 T cell receptor beta chains listed next were all sequenced from one sample in a study of Ad26.COV2.S vaccination and SARS-CoV-2 variants. Sample treatment: roughly 19 received Ad26.COV2.S at low or high dose, single or two shots; about 5 received placebo; per-sample allocation not given. On day 63 after the first injection, vaccine and placebo recipients gave samples. This table comes from immunoSEQ multiplex PCR, and its TCRdb copy is limited to in-frame clones, with some not included. The top ten hold 13% of the sample, which has 510,000 or so clones, around 90% seen once. The sequenced sample was peripheral blood, obtained in a trial of Ad26.COV2.S vaccine versus placebo. Receptors were obtained from a person aged 18-60 years who received the Ad26.COV2.S COVID-19 vaccine or a placebo.

The chain is built from TRBV10-3 and TRBJ1-1; no reliable D call. Germline V CDR1 and CDR2: ENHRY, SYGVKD. The V and J ends lost 5 bases and 1 base respectively, with 8 bases between them. The CDR3 sequence is 13 residues long. In DNA, the CDR3 is TGTGCCATCAGTATTGCGGGGAACACTGAAGCTTTCTTT. Translated: CAISIAGNTEAFF.

The chain carries TRBV5-4 and TRBJ2-3; TRBD2 agrees at 11 bases. V lost 7 bases to trimming and J lost 2 bases; unmatched junction nucleotides: 6. CDR1 is SGHNT, CDR2 YYREEE, per germline (reference sequence). The CDR3 is 15 amino acids. CDR3 loop: CASSTSGTLTDTQYF. The CDR3 bases are TGTGCCAGCTCGACTAGCGGGACCCTCACAGATACGCAGTATTTT.

This sequence joins TRBV6-5 and TRBJ1-6; D is uncertain. The germline V gene encodes CDR1 MNHEY and CDR2 SVGAGI. V was shortened by 2 bases and J by 0 bases, with 8 bases between the two germline ends. The CDR3 sequence is 16 residues long. DNA of the CDR3: TGTGCCAGCAGTTACGGTCAGAACTCCTATAATTCACCCCTCCACTTT. Translation gives CASSYGQNSYNSPLHF.

This clone turned up a few times. This CDR3 is CASSATGGGNSPLHF. The CDR3 nucleotides are TGTGCCAGCAGCGCAACAGGGGGCGGTAATTCACCCCTCCACTTT. The chain carries TRBV11-2 and TRBJ1-6, with TRBD1 identical over 9 bases. V lost 5 bases and J lost 6; bases outside the gene matches: 5. From germline, CDR1 is SGHAT and CDR2 FQNNGV. This CDR3 has 15 residues.

This clone was found once. V usage is TRBV6-6 and J usage is TRBJ2-7, with D perhaps given as TRBD1 or TRBD2 (6 bases each). The V gene lost 7 bases and the J gene lost 2 bases, with 15 bases spanning the gap. Germline-derived CDR1 and CDR2 are MNHNY and SVGAGI (reference sequence). The CDR3 is 14 amino acids. CDR3 residues: CASNPPGATYEQYF. For the CDR3, the DNA is TGTGCCAGCAATCCCCCGGGGGCAACCTACGAGCAGTACTTC.

The chain recombines TRBV3-1 (or the pseudogene TRBV3-2) with TRBJ1-2, with D possibly being TRBD1 (5 bases). Per germline, CDR1 LGHDT and CDR2 YNNKEL (reference sequence). CDR3 length: 15 residues. The V end was cut by 0 bases, the J end by 2 bases, with 10 bases between. For the CDR3, the DNA is TGTGCCAGCAGCCAAGATCGTCCAGGGAACTATGGCTACACCTTC. Its translation: CASSQDRPGNYGYTF.

V and J are TRBV11-2 and TRBJ2-5, with D possibly called TRBD1 or TRBD2 (5 bases each). Trimming cost V 0 bases and J 2 bases, with 16 bases left between them. The CDR3 has 17 amino acids. CDR1 SGHAT and CDR2 FQNNGV come from the germline V gene. Here the CDR3 reads CASSLEGRMGSQETQYF. CDR3 coding DNA: TGTGCCAGCAGCTTAGAGGGACGCATGGGGTCACAAGAGACCCAGTACTTC.

The gene calls are TRBV7-3 and TRBJ2-7; tentatively, D is TRBD2 (6 bases). V gave up 5 bases and J gave up 6 bases, with 14 bases separating them. Germline CDR1 and CDR2: SGHTA and FQGTGA. The CDR3 spans 13 residues. The CDR3 here is CASSAKAGLEQYF. The CDR3 bases are TGTGCCAGCAGCGCAAAAGCGGGCCTCGAGCAGTACTTC.

The chain combines TRBV30 with TRBJ2-7, with D perhaps matching TRBD2 (6 bases). Between the trimmed V and J ends, which lost 1 base and 1 base, there was a span of 14 bases. Germline V lookup: CDR1 GTSNPN, CDR2 SVGIG (reference sequence). The CDR3 spans 15 residues. The CDR3 DNA sequence: TGTGCCTGGAGTGGGGGGAGGCAAAGTTCCTACGAGCAGTACTTC. The encoded protein is CAWSGGRQSSYEQYF.

This rearrangement joins TRBV21-1 to TRBJ2-7; the table's D call of TRBD2 was not tested on the DNA. TRBV21-1 is classified as a pseudogene. The CDR3 extends over 17 amino acids. In DNA, the CDR3 is TGTGCCAGCAGCACCCGGGATTCGCGGGAGGGCCGTGGAGAGCAGTACTTC. The encoded protein is CASSTRDSREGRGEQYF.

V is TRBV21-1 and J is TRBJ1-1; the DNA was not compared with TRBD1, the D call given in the table. TRBV21-1 corresponds to a pseudogene. CDR3 length equals 15 residues. CDR3 nucleotide sequence: TGTGCCAGCAGCAAAGGAGGGGGATTCGGCACTGAAGCTTTCTTT. Translated, it gives CASSKGGGFGTEAFF.

This clone has only a few counts. This sequence joins TRBV9 and TRBJ1-5; D is unresolved. Deletions cut 2 bases from V and 6 bases from J, with 21 bases between. The CDR3 has 17 residues. Germline CDR1 is SGDLS and CDR2 is YYNGEE. The CDR3 DNA is TGTGCCAGCAGCGTGGGCCCCGACACCCACCTGGGTCAGCCCCAGCATTTT. It yields the protein CASSVGPDTHLGQPQHF.

The gene calls are TRBV7-2 and TRBJ2-5, with a tentative D call TRBD2 (5 bases). Germline values: CDR1 SGHTA, CDR2 FQGNSA. This CDR3 has 12 residues. V was pared by 3 bases and J by 5 bases, with 7 bases between. The CDR3 bases are TGTGCCAGCAGCTTGAGGAGGGAGACCCAGTACTTC. It translates to CASSLRRETQYF.

The chain recombines TRBV9 with TRBJ1-5; D not certain. Germline V gives CDR1 SGDLS, CDR2 YYNGEE. V lost 2 bases and J 3 bases, leaving 6 bases between the germline ends. CDR3 size: 13 residues. The CDR3 sequence is CASSVSPNQPQHF. DNA for the CDR3: TGTGCCAGCAGCGTCAGCCCCAATCAGCCCCAGCATTTT.

The CDR3 loop is CASRGGSTDTQYF. The CDR3 coding sequence is TGTGCCAGTAGGGGGGGCTCCACAGATACGCAGTATTTT. This sequence joins TRBV19 and TRBJ2-3; the D call may be TRBD1 or TRBD2 (6 bases each). The CDR3 spans 13 residues. Germline V CDR1 and CDR2: LNHDA, SQIVND (reference sequence). Trimming left V 6 bases short and J 2 bases short, with 9 bases between.

V usage is TRBV5-5 and J usage is TRBJ2-3, with no clear D. Germline V gene data show CDR1 as SGHKS and CDR2 as YYEKEE (reference sequence). The ends were cut back, 6 bases at V and 2 bases at J, with 13 bases in the middle. The CDR3 totals 14 residues. The CDR3 protein is CASKVETSTDTQYF. CDR3 nucleotide sequence: TGTGCCAGCAAGGTAGAGACCTCCACAGATACGCAGTATTTT.

V and J are TRBV6-5 and TRBJ2-7; D is uncertain. This CDR3 has 11 amino acids. In germline, CDR1 is MNHEY, CDR2 SVGAGI. V gave up 6 bases and J gave up 6 bases, with 9 bases separating them. CDR3 sequence: CASRVAGEQYF. The CDR3 region has the DNA TGTGCCAGCAGGGTCGCTGGCGAGCAGTACTTC.

V usage is TRBV5-4 and J usage is TRBJ2-7; 11 bases align to TRBD2. J lost 3 bases, V lost 4 bases, and 12 bases had no gene match. Germline CDR1 is SGHNT and CDR2 is YYREEE (reference sequence). This CDR3 comprises 17 residues. The CDR3 DNA reads as TGTGCCAGCAGCCTATCCGGGCCGGGACTAGCGGTCTACGAGCAGTACTTC. It codes for CASSLSGPGLAVYEQYF.

The chain couples TRBV27 to TRBJ2-4; 8 bases fit TRBD2. J lost 9 bases, V lost 6 bases, and 4 bases had no gene match. Germline CDR1 is MNHEY and CDR2 is SMNVEV (reference sequence). This CDR3 has 12 amino acids. This CDR3 is CASRAGTSIQYF. The CDR3 DNA follows: TGTGCCAGCAGGGCCGGGACTAGCATTCAGTACTTC.

The chain links TRBV2 to TRBJ2-7; no clear D. V was trimmed by 5 bases and J by 0 bases, leaving 17 bases between them. This CDR3 is built from 16 residues. Germline V gene data show CDR1 as SNHLY and CDR2 as FYNNEI. The CDR3 sequence is CASSPTRGYDSYEQYF. The CDR3 DNA follows: TGTGCCAGCAGTCCGACCCGAGGATACGACTCCTACGAGCAGTACTTC.

V gene TRBV19 combines with J gene TRBJ2-3; 11 bases map to TRBD2. Germline CDR1 LNHDA, CDR2 SQIVND (reference sequence). V dropped 5 bases and J dropped 6; count of bases not matched to a gene: 19. The CDR3 length is 19 residues. The CDR3 DNA follows: TGTGCCAGTAGTCTGGGGCTAGCGGGAGGCCTCGGACAAAGGGATACGCAGTATTTT. Translation: CASSLGLAGGLGQRDTQYF.

The chain is built from TRBV25-1 and TRBJ2-2; no reliable D call. The ends were cut back, 4 bases at V and 5 bases at J, with 8 bases in the middle. This CDR3 spans 13 amino acids. Germline V gene data show CDR1 as MGHDK and CDR2 as SYGVNS. The CDR3 spells CASSALVTGELFF. The CDR3 DNA follows: TGTGCCAGCAGTGCCCTAGTGACCGGGGAGCTGTTTTTT.

This CDR3 reads CASSFLGPGGNQPQHF. CDR3 nucleotides: TGTGCCAGCAGTTTCCTCGGGCCGGGGGGGAATCAGCCCCAGCATTTT. The chain recombines TRBV6-2 or TRBV6-3 with TRBJ1-5, with TRBD1 as a possible D gene (5 bases). The CDR3 totals 16 residues. The V gene's germline CDR1 is MNHEY and CDR2 SVGEGT. Trimming took 4 bases from V and 4 from J, leaving 17 bases between them.

This clone was picked up one time. The chain has TRBV2 and TRBJ2-7, with D perhaps given as TRBD1 or TRBD2 (5 bases each). There are 16 residues in the CDR3. Germline V gene data show CDR1 as SNHLY and CDR2 as FYNNEI. V dropped 6 bases and J dropped 2 bases, with 20 bases sitting between them. CDR3 loop: CASRYGTDPPPYEQYF. The CDR3 DNA reads TGTGCCAGCAGATATGGGACCGACCCGCCTCCCTACGAGCAGTACTTC.

This clone was detected only once. V is TRBV5-6 and J is TRBJ2-5; TRBD2 aligns across 8 bases. The J segment lost 5 bases and the V segment lost 0 bases, leaving 18 bases of the junction unmatched. The V gene's germline CDR1 is SGHDT and CDR2 YYEEEE. CDR3 size: 19 residues. This chain's CDR3 is CASSLAREAIKIVRETQYF. Written as DNA, the CDR3 is TGTGCCAGCAGCTTGGCGCGGGAGGCGATTAAGATAGTGCGGGAGACCCAGTACTTC.

This clone appeared a few times. The chain carries TRBV28 and TRBJ1-1, with unresolved D. Germline-derived CDR1 and CDR2 are MDHEN and SYDVKM. The CDR3 length is 13 residues. Deletions cut 6 bases from V and 10 bases from J, with 18 bases between. CDR3 DNA: TGTGCCAGCAGCGGCCGCGGGAGATGGGGAGCTTTCTTT. As protein: CASSGRGRWGAFF.